This TCR beta chain was identified in a study of response to subunit inactivated influenza vaccine. Study observations and caveats: The authors suggested that every seasonal influenza vaccination recruits few new T cells.

There are 15 residues in the CDR3. Germline loops: CDR1 MGHDK, CDR2 SYGVNS. J gave up 2 bases and V 3 bases, and 3 bases lay outside the gene matches. TCRdb fed the RT-PCR reads into MiXCR, producing one record per CDR3 protein. The sample has about 500,000 distinct CDR3 sequences, 6% to 9% seen once. Comment on this clonotype: Antigen unknown.

This sequence originates from a man between 45 and 75 years old who received an inactivated influenza vaccine. The material sequenced was PBMCs from blood, taken around 2 years after vaccination. The chain couples TRBV25-1 to TRBJ2-3; 9 bases map to TRBD2. The chain's CDR3 is CASSDLAGNTDTQYF. In DNA, the CDR3 is TGTGCCAGCAGTGATCTAGCGGGGAACACAGATACGCAGTATTTT.